The rows below give T cell receptor beta chains drawn from one sample of a study of blood T cell repertoires in COVID-19. Data came from immunoSEQ multiplex PCR; TCRdb stores just in-frame clones and leaves some out. This table has about 190,000 clones, about 88% appearing once. Sequenced material: peripheral blood. The receptors were sampled from a man younger than 45 with acute or convalescent COVID-19. Both conserved end residues are part of each CDR3. The order of the fields is V gene, D gene, clone size, CDR3 length, CDR3 protein. D genes are given only for firm matches. Clone size, where shown, is once, few, many, or a class for clones that have expanded.

TRBV5-1,.,.,13,CASSFQGQTEAFF
TRBV5-1,TRBD1,.,15,CASSSRTGRTGELFF
TRBV18,.,.,15,CASSPLPGGDQPQHF
TRBV14,TRBD2,.,15,CASSQERLAGGTQYF
TRBV28,.,.,12,CASSLSSYEQYF
TRBV19,TRBD2,.,15,CASSYRGGPMYEQYF
TRBV7-3,TRBD2,.,15,CASSLVAGATDTQYF
TRBV12-3/TRBV12-4,.,few,13,CASSSTVNTEAFF
TRBV19,.,.,15,CASSYLSQSNNEQFF
TRBV15,TRBD1,.,15,CATSLDRGQEDTQYF
TRBV27,.,.,16,CASSHSGLTNTGELFF
TRBV30,.,.,15,CAWSVHGTSQETQYF
TRBV30,TRBD1,.,13,CAWRGQGSAEQYF
TRBV4-1,.,.,13,CARPSGRSYGYTF
TRBV28,.,.,13,CASSELSGNTIYF
TRBV7-4,TRBD1,.,16,CASIDNRGRVNQPQHF
TRBV10-1,.,.,15,CASSKRHGSTDTQYF
TRBV18,.,.,14,CASSATGWSTEAFF
TRBV30,TRBD2,.,15,CASRYKRGPYYEQYF
TRBV29-1,.,few,12,CSVWERTYEQYF
TRBV4-1,TRBD2,.,15,CASSRQGLADYEQYF
TRBV6-6,TRBD2,.,16,CASIGTGTSDYNEQFF
TRBV11-2,.,.,13,CAGGIDLNTEAFF
TRBV29-1,.,.,13,CSVMGGKNQPQHF